Below are 27 T cell receptor beta chains sequenced from a single sample in a study of cytomegalovirus exposure and HLA in healthy donors. The PCR was carried out with 60 Vbeta primers and 13 Jbeta primers. Using immunoSEQ multiplex PCR, the repertoire was profiled, and TCRdb retains in-frame clones only, with some absent. The repertoire has 130,000 or so clones, roughly 70% of them found once; the top ten carry around 6.6%. The sample consisted of PBMCs. The receptor source for this set is a man aged 35-49 years in good health and CMV-seropositive.

This clone showed up just once. J is TRBJ2-7 and V is TRBV11-3, with D perhaps matching TRBD2 (5 bases). The CDR3 has 13 amino acids. The ends were cut back, 1 base at V and 3 bases at J, with 7 bases in the middle. Germline V lookup: CDR1 SGHNT, CDR2 YENEEA. This CDR3 reads CASSLARGYEQYF. CDR3 in DNA: TGTGCCAGCAGCTTAGCCCGGGGCTACGAGCAGTACTTC.

The rearrangement uses TRBV7-8 and TRBJ1-1, with TRBD1 matching over 7 bases. V was pared by 5 bases and J by 8 bases, with 17 bases of the junction left unmatched. Germline loops: CDR1 SGHVS, CDR2 FQNEAQ. This CDR3 contains 16 residues. The CDR3 DNA reads TGTGCCAGCAGCCCTTCAACAGGGGCTGCACCGAGAGAAGCTTTCTTT. Protein: CASSPSTGAAPREAFF.

The V call is TRBV6-5, the J call TRBJ2-5, with D possibly TRBD2 on 6 matching bases. With the DNA end fitting TRBJ2-7 better, the J assignment may be wrong. This CDR3 is 14 amino acids long. CDR1 MNHEY and CDR2 SVGAGI come from the germline V gene. The CDR3 sequence is CASSYMTRDYEQYF. In nucleotides, the CDR3 is TGTGCCAGCAGTTACATGACTAGAGACTACGAGCAGTACTTC.

This chain joins TRBV29-1 and TRBJ1-1, with 10 positions matching TRBD1. Trimming removed 7 bases from V and 1 base from J; junction bases left unmatched: 3. CDR1 is SQVTM and CDR2 is ANQGSEA in the germline V gene. This CDR3 is 13 amino acids long. The CDR3 here is CSGDRGRNTEAFF. The CDR3, as DNA: TGCAGCGGGGACAGGGGTCGGAACACTGAAGCTTTCTTT. The variable domain in full, with the rest retrieved from reference TRBV29-1 and TRBJ1-1, is SAVISQKPSRDICQRGTSLTIQCQVDSQVTMMFWYRQQPGQSLTLIATANQGSEATYESGFVIDKFPISRPNLTFSTLTVSNMSPEDSSIYLCSGDRGRNTEAFFGQGTRLTVV.

The chain is built from TRBV28 and TRBJ1-2; D is perhaps TRBD1 (5 bases). Germline CDR1 is MDHEN and CDR2 is SYDVKM. The CDR3 has 12 residues. V lost 4 bases and J 4 bases, leaving 7 bases between the germline ends. The CDR3 region has the DNA TGTGCCAGCAGTTCAGGGTCCTATGGCTACACCTTC. Protein sequence: CASSSGSYGYTF.

The J gene is TRBJ2-7, the V gene TRBV19; D is ambiguous. The CDR3 extends over 12 amino acids. Trimming took 4 bases from V and 3 from J, leaving 7 bases between them. The germline gives CDR1 LNHDA, CDR2 SQIVND (reference sequence). The CDR3 bases are TGTGCCAGTAGTAGAGACAACTACGAGCAGTACTTC. Translation gives CASSRDNYEQYF.

V gene TRBV7-8 combines with J gene TRBJ2-7; D perhaps matches TRBD2 (6 bases). The CDR3 spans 16 residues. V was pared by 3 bases and J by 2 bases, with 17 bases between. Per the germline V gene, CDR1 is SGHVS and CDR2 is FQNEAQ. The CDR3 DNA reads as TGTGCCAGCAGCTTTCTCAGGGTAGGGAGGACCTACGAGCAGTACTTC. The encoded protein is CASSFLRVGRTYEQYF.

The rearrangement joins TRBV19 to TRBJ1-1; D remains ambiguous. Germline V CDR1 and CDR2: LNHDA, SQIVND (reference sequence). V was clipped by 5 bases and J by 1 base, with 17 bases between them. CDR3 length: 16 amino acids. CDR3 residues: CASSPRSGRGNTEAFF. The CDR3, as DNA: TGTGCCAGTAGTCCCCGGTCCGGGCGGGGGAACACTGAAGCTTTCTTT.

The chain uses TRBV18 and TRBJ2-5; 7 bases line up with TRBD1. Germline V gene sequence: CDR1 KGHSH, CDR2 LQKENI. Trimming took 6 bases from V and 1 from J; bases not matched to a gene: 8. This CDR3 has 15 amino acids. CDR3 sequence reads: CASSLNRGAQETQYF. In DNA, the CDR3 is TGTGCCAGCTCTCTCAACAGGGGCGCCCAAGAGACCCAGTACTTC.

This clone was detected once. The chain employs TRBV2 and TRBJ1-1; D remains ambiguous. CDR1 and CDR2 (germline): SNHLY, FYNNEI. V lost 4 bases, J lost 6 bases, and 12 bases lay in between. CDR3 length equals 13 residues. In DNA, the CDR3 is TGTGCCAGCAGTGTGAACAGTTACCCTGAAGCTTTCTTT. Its translation is CASSVNSYPEAFF.

This chain links TRBV7-8 with TRBJ2-7; 14 positions match TRBD2. There are 18 residues in the CDR3. The junction had 7 bases not matched to a gene; V was cut back by 1 base and J by 2 bases. Germline V gene sequence: CDR1 SGHVS, CDR2 FQNEAQ. In nucleotides, the CDR3 is TGTGCCAGCAGCTTAGGAGGACTAGCGGGAGGTCCCACCTACGAGCAGTACTTC. As protein: CASSLGGLAGGPTYEQYF.

The rearrangement joins TRBV10-3 to TRBJ2-2; 7 bases map to TRBD2. The CDR3 has 15 residues. CDR1 and CDR2 (germline): ENHRY, SYGVKD. Germline trimming cut 2 bases from V and 7 bases from J; bases unmatched to any gene: 7. The CDR3 protein is CAISEARESGGELFF. The CDR3 region has the DNA TGTGCCATCAGTGAGGCGCGGGAGAGTGGCGGGGAGCTGTTTTTT.

The chain carries TRBV5-1 and TRBJ2-5; D remains ambiguous. The DNA end is more similar to TRBJ2-7, so the J call may be wrong. Germline V gene sequence: CDR1 SGHRS, CDR2 YFSETQ. The CDR3 has 12 residues. CDR3 protein: CASSLSNYEQYF. CDR3 DNA sequence: TGCGCCAGCAGCTTAAGTAACTACGAGCAGTACTTC.

This clone was observed a few times. The CDR3 loop is CASSQSEKETQYF. In DNA form, the CDR3 reads TGTGCCAGCAGCCAGAGCGAAAAAGAGACCCAGTACTTC. The V call is TRBV11-3, the J call TRBJ2-5; no firm D call. Trimming shortened V by 5 bases and J by 3 bases, and 10 bases separated the two germline ends. The CDR3 spans 13 residues. Germline-derived CDR1 and CDR2 are SGHNT and YENEEA.

V usage is TRBV19 and J usage is TRBJ2-2; 7 bases align to TRBD1. The CDR3 is 13 residues long. The germline CDR1 and CDR2 sequences are LNHDA and SQIVND (reference sequence). Trimming at V came to 7 bases and at J to 6 bases, leaving 5 bases not matched to a gene. CDR3 sequence: CASNPQGSGELFF. The CDR3 region has the DNA TGTGCCAGTAACCCACAGGGGTCCGGGGAGCTGTTTTTT.

This rearrangement joins TRBV29-1 to TRBJ1-2; weak D call: TRBD1 (5 bases). The germline gives CDR1 SQVTM, CDR2 ANQGSEA. This CDR3 is 11 amino acids long. Trimming removed 3 bases from V and 10 bases from J, with 12 bases in between. Here the CDR3 reads CSVEGRGPYTF. In DNA form, the CDR3 reads TGCAGCGTTGAGGGGAGGGGCCCCTACACCTTC.

This clone was recorded a few times. This chain uses TRBV5-6 with TRBJ2-7; TRBD1 agrees at 9 bases. The CDR3 has 16 residues. CDR1 SGHDT and CDR2 YYEEEE come from the germline V gene. V shed 4 bases and J 9 bases; nucleotides not matched to a gene: 17. The CDR3 is CASSLDRGQGNSRQYF. For the CDR3, the DNA is TGTGCCAGCAGCCTCGATAGGGGACAGGGTAACTCCAGGCAGTACTTC.

The CDR3 coding sequence is TGTGCCAGCTCACCTTATCGGACAGGGGATACCAATCAGCCCCAGCATTTT. Its protein is CASSPYRTGDTNQPQHF. The rearrangement joins TRBV18 to TRBJ1-5, with TRBD1 identical over 9 bases. The V segment lost 3 bases and the J segment 3 bases; nucleotides outside the gene matches: 9. This CDR3 is 17 amino acids long. CDR1 and CDR2 (germline): KGHSH, LQKENI.

The chain recombines TRBV5-1 with TRBJ1-1; D perhaps matches TRBD1 (5 bases). Germline V gene sequence: CDR1 SGHRS, CDR2 YFSETQ. Trimming left V 2 bases short and J 0 bases short, with 23 bases between. The CDR3 has 19 residues. The CDR3 reads CASSFNQLAGGRMNTEAFF. CDR3 coding DNA: TGCGCCAGCAGCTTCAACCAACTAGCTGGGGGGAGGATGAACACTGAAGCTTTCTTT.

The chain uses TRBV7-9 and TRBJ1-2, with 9 bases aligning to TRBD1. The CDR3 has 17 residues. Germline trimming cut 5 bases from V and 8 bases from J; bases unmatched to any gene: 18. CDR1 and CDR2 (germline): SEHNR, FQNEAQ (reference sequence). The CDR3 sequence is CASSPYTRTGAEAGYTF. The CDR3 bases are TGTGCCAGCAGCCCATATACCCGGACAGGGGCGGAGGCGGGCTACACCTTC. The full variable domain, its missing parts supplied by reference TRBV7-9 and TRBJ1-2, is DTGVSQNPRHKITKRGQNVTFRCDPISEHNRLYWYRQTLGQGPEFLTYFQNEAQLEKSRLLSDRFSAERPKGSFSTLEIQRTEQGDSAMYLCASSPYTRTGAEAGYTFGSGTRLTVV.

This clone appeared a few times. The V call is TRBV5-1, the J call TRBJ1-5; 9 bases agree with TRBD1. CDR3 length: 18 residues. J lost 3 bases, V lost 4 bases, and 14 bases had no gene match. Germline V gene data show CDR1 as SGHRS and CDR2 as YFSETQ. The CDR3 loop reads CASSLPPRQGVTNQPQHF. CDR3 coding DNA: TGCGCCAGCAGCCTCCCCCCCCGACAGGGGGTAACCAATCAGCCCCAGCATTTT.

The chain's CDR3 is CASSQVCFGNTEAFF. In DNA, the CDR3 is TGCGCCAGCAGTCAGGTATGTTTCGGGAACACTGAAGCTTTCTTT. The V and J genes are TRBV23-1 and TRBJ1-1, with unresolved D. TRBV23-1 is an ORF for which the function is uncertain. The CDR3 loop spans 15 amino acids. V lost 3 bases to trimming and J lost 1 base, with 12 bases between them.

This rearrangement joins TRBV7-9 to TRBJ1-5, with D unclear. This CDR3 spans 13 amino acids. The germline V gene has CDR1 SEHNR and CDR2 FQNEAQ (reference sequence). Trimming took off 3 bases at V and 5 bases at J, with 8 bases between the two ends. This CDR3 reads CASSFRRDQPQHF. For the CDR3, the DNA is TGTGCCAGCAGCTTCCGGCGGGATCAGCCCCAGCATTTT.

This sequence joins TRBV5-1 and TRBJ1-2, with 10 positions matching TRBD1. The V gene end was trimmed by 3 bases and the J gene end by 3 bases; junction bases not matched to a gene: 11. This CDR3 has 17 residues. Germline V CDR1 and CDR2: SGHRS, YFSETQ. CDR3 DNA sequence: TGCGCCAGCAGCTCGAGGTCGGGGACAGGGGTAGACTATGGCTACACCTTC. Amino acids: CASSSRSGTGVDYGYTF. Filled out from reference TRBV5-1 and TRBJ1-2, the complete variable domain reads KAGVTQTPRYLIKTRGQQVTLSCSPISGHRSVSWYQQTPGQGLQFLFEYFSETQRNKGNFPGRFSGRQFSNSRSEMNVSTLELGDSALYLCASSSRSGTGVDYGYTFGSGTRLTVV.

The V gene is TRBV7-9, the J gene TRBJ2-7, with 7 nucleotides matching TRBD1. Germline CDR1 SEHNR, CDR2 FQNEAQ (reference sequence). Trimming took 1 base from V and 0 from J; bases not matched to a gene: 3. There are 15 residues in the CDR3. The CDR3 region has the DNA TGTGCCAGCAGCTTAGTAGAGGGGGCCTCCTACGAGCAGTACTTC. Translation gives CASSLVEGASYEQYF.

The J gene is TRBJ1-2, the V gene TRBV9; 8 bases map to TRBD1. From germline, CDR1 is SGDLS and CDR2 YYNGEE. This CDR3 region has 16 residues. The J segment lost 1 base and the V segment lost 0 bases, leaving 5 bases of the junction unmatched. The CDR3, as DNA: TGTGCCAGCAGCGTAGGAGCAGGACAGGGTAACTATGGCTACACCTTC. Residues: CASSVGAGQGNYGYTF.

The chain recombines TRBV6-5 with TRBJ1-4, with a possible D match to TRBD1 (6 bases). The CDR3 contains 13 residues. Trimming took 8 bases from V and 6 from J, leaving 13 bases between them. In germline, CDR1 is MNHEY, CDR2 SVGAGI. The CDR3 loop is CASDGQNYEKLFF. CDR3 DNA sequence: TGTGCCAGCGATGGACAGAATTATGAAAAACTGTTTTTT.